This TCR beta chain originates from a study of shared clonotypes between healthy human individuals. The naive CD8 population came from CD45RO-negative cells selected for CCR7, without terminally differentiated effector memory CD45RA+ cells. Donors included only healthy HIV-negative adults lacking recent acute infections or vaccinations. Germline CDR1 SGHTA, CDR2 FQGTGA. The V gene end was trimmed by 0 bases and the J gene end by 9 bases; junction bases not matched to a gene: 5. The CDR3 is made up of 14 amino acids. Study findings and constraints: A handful of donors showed sharing of approximately 5% of naive CD4 clonotypes.

Only in-frame clones appear in the TCRdb table, and some are missing; sequencing was by immunoSEQ multiplex PCR. This sample has fewer than 1 million clones, with 90% to 98% found just once. As regards this clone: Antigen unknown.

This rearrangement joins TRBV7-3 to TRBJ2-1; 7 positions match TRBD2. The clonotype originates from a man aged 25-45 years in good health. The sequenced sample was naive CD8+ T cells sorted from blood. This chain's CDR3 is CASSLTGGLGEQFF. CDR3 in DNA: TGTGCCAGCAGCTTAACGGGAGGGCTGGGTGAGCAGTTCTTC.